This T cell receptor (beta chain) was identified in a study of response to subunit inactivated influenza vaccine. Points from the study as a whole: The authors put forward the suggestion that each seasonal influenza vaccination may bring in only a limited number of new T cells.

TCRdb redid the calling of the RT-PCR reads with MiXCR, one entry per CDR3 protein. The sample consists of around 650,000 distinct CDR3 sequences, approximately 15% of them appearing once. V dropped 0 bases and J dropped 7; count of bases not matched to a gene: 4. Germline V gene data show CDR1 as SGHVS and CDR2 as FNYEAQ. CDR3 length equals 16 residues. With regard to this clonotype: Its antigen remains unidentified.

The specimen comprised PBMCs from blood, sampled about 12 days after vaccination. The chain recombines TRBV7-6 with TRBJ2-1, with 12 bases aligning to TRBD2. This receptor was identified in a man aged 50 to 60 who received an inactivated influenza vaccine. The CDR3 protein is CASSLAASGGGNEQFF. DNA of the CDR3: TGTGCCAGCAGCTTAGCGGCTAGCGGGGGGGGGAATGAGCAGTTCTTC.